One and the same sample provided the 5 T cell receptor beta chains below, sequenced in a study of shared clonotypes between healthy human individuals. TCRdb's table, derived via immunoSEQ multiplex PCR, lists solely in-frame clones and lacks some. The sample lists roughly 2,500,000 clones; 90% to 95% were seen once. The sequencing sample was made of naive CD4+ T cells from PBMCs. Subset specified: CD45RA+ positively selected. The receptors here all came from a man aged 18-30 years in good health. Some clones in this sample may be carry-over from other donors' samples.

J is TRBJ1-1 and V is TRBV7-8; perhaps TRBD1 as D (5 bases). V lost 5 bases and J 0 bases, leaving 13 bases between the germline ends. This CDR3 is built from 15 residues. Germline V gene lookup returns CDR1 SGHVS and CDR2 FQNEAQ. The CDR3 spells CASSVYGTVNTEAFF. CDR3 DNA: TGTGCCAGCAGCGTATACGGGACGGTGAACACTGAAGCTTTCTTT.

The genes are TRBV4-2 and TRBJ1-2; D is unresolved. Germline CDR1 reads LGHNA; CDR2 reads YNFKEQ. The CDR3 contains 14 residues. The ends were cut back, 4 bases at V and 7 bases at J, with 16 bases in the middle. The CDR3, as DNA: TGTGCCAGCAGCCCAACAACGAGCGGGCTTGGCTACACCTTC. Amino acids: CASSPTTSGLGYTF.

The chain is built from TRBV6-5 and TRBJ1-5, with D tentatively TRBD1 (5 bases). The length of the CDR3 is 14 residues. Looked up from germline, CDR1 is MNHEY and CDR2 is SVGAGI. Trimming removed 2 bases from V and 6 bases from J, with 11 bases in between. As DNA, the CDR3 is TGTGCCAGCAGTTACGGGGACGGTGGTCAGCCCCAGCATTTT. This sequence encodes CASSYGDGGQPQHF.

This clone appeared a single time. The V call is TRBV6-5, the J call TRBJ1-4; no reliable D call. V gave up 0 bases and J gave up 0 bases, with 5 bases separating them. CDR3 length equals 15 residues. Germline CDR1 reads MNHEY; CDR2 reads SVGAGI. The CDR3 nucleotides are TGTGCCAGCAGTTACTCGTGGTCAACTAATGAAAAACTGTTTTTT. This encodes CASSYSWSTNEKLFF.

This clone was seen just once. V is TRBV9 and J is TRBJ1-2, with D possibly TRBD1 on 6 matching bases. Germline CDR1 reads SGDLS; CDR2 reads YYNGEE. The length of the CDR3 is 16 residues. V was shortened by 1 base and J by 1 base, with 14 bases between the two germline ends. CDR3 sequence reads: CASSVWEKGVNYGYTF. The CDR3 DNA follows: TGTGCCAGCAGCGTATGGGAGAAGGGGGTTAACTATGGCTACACCTTC.